This T cell receptor beta chain is from a study of blood T cell repertoires in COVID-19. Whole-study context: Samples representing acute and convalescent COVID-19 were sourced from the United States, Italy and Spain. The analysed material was cDNA or gDNA that came from T cells, B-cell-depleted T cells, or PBMCs.

Seattle-derived patients entered the study during active infection and were followed longitudinally. Original data processing: Estimated nucleated cell counts came from reference gene primer amplification. The assay was immunoSEQ multiplex PCR, and TCRdb's table has in-frame clones only and misses some. That table supplies the V and J calls and clone size; D and trimming were determined from the DNA. The table has 300,000 to 350,000 clones, about 91% seen once. CDR3 length: 15 amino acids. The germline CDR1 and CDR2 sequences are SGHTA and FQGNSA. V shed 3 bases and J 1 base; nucleotides not matched to a gene: 4.

The V gene is TRBV7-2, the J gene TRBJ2-7; 9 bases align to TRBD1. The TCR sequence derives from a woman in her twenties or thirties with COVID-19, enrolled during active disease. Sequenced input: peripheral blood. The CDR3, as DNA: TGTGCCAGCAGCTTCGGGGACAGGGATTCCTACGAGCAGTACTTC. This sequence encodes CASSFGDRDSYEQYF.